The following is a TCR beta chain sequence with its context. Authors' processing steps: Nucleated cell number was recorded as an estimate derived from reference gene primer amplification. Only in-frame clones appear in the TCRdb table, and some are missing; sequencing was by immunoSEQ multiplex PCR. The DNA gave D and trimming, while V, J and clone size come from that table. This sample has under 300,000 clones, with over 75% found just once. This record comes from a study of blood T cell repertoires in COVID-19. Study overall: Samples taken during acute and convalescent COVID-19 were collected in the United States, Italy and Spain.

Looked up from germline, CDR1 is SGHVS and CDR2 is FQNEAQ. Trimming shortened V by 3 bases and J by 4 bases, and 10 bases separated the two germline ends. The CDR3 contains 13 residues. The chain recombines TRBV7-8 with TRBJ2-7; a possible D gene is TRBD2 (5 bases). The sequenced sample was peripheral blood. The receptor was derived from a human donor in a cohort sampled during active COVID-19. CDR3 DNA: TGTGCCAGCAGCTTGAAGGGAGTATACGAGCAGTACTTC. Residues: CASSLKGVYEQYF.